These 30 T cell receptor beta chains originate from one sample sequenced in a study of T cell responses to AZD1222 COVID-19 vaccine. Clones were read by immunoSEQ multiplex PCR, and TCRdb kept only the in-frame ones, dropping some. Of roughly 8,000 clones in the sample, approximately 87% were seen once. Here the sequenced sample was peripheral blood, taken 28 days after the second AZD1222 dose. The receptor set was obtained from an adult who received the AZD1222 COVID-19 vaccine.

The chain couples TRBV6-6 to TRBJ1-5, with a weak D call TRBD1 (5 bases). V shed 8 bases and J shed 2 bases, with 10 bases lying between them. Germline CDR1 is MNHNY and CDR2 is SVGAGI (reference sequence). The CDR3 is 13 amino acids. The CDR3 spells CASSPGGNQPQHF. The CDR3 nucleotides read TGTGCCAGCTCCCCGGGGGGCAATCAGCCCCAGCATTTT.

The V and J genes are TRBV5-4 and TRBJ1-1; D is uncertain. Per the germline V gene, CDR1 is SGHNT and CDR2 is YYREEE (reference sequence). Between the trimmed V and J ends, which lost 4 bases and 1 base, there was a span of 14 bases. The CDR3 has 15 amino acids. The CDR3 DNA reads as TGTGCCAGCAGCCCCGGAGGGCGGGGGAACACTGAAGCTTTCTTT. It is translated as CASSPGGRGNTEAFF.

This chain joins TRBV6-5 and TRBJ2-2; 7 positions match TRBD2. Germline V gene data show CDR1 as MNHEY and CDR2 as SVGAGI. V shed 6 bases, J shed 7 bases, and the junction held 11 bases outside the gene matches. The CDR3 loop spans 15 amino acids. The CDR3 bases are TGTGCCAGCAGCCCCCGGGGTAGGGACTACGGGGAGCTGTTTTTT. It translates to CASSPRGRDYGELFF.

The J gene is TRBJ2-3, the V gene TRBV7-2; 10 nucleotides align to TRBD2. The CDR3 is made up of 16 amino acids. V gave up 1 base and J gave up 3 bases; unmatched junction bases: 4. CDR1 SGHTA and CDR2 FQGNSA come from the germline V gene. CDR3 in DNA: TGTGCCAGCAGCTTAGTCCTAGCGGGGGTTACAGATACGCAGTATTTT. Translating gives CASSLVLAGVTDTQYF.

V and J are TRBV3-1 (or the pseudogene TRBV3-2) and TRBJ2-7; 8 nucleotides agree with TRBD1. The CDR3 consists of 15 residues. V shed 4 bases and J 3 bases; nucleotides not matched to a gene: 8. Germline V gene lookup returns CDR1 LGHDT and CDR2 YNNKEL (reference sequence). For the CDR3, the DNA is TGTGCCAGCAGCCTTTCGACAGGGGCCAACTACGAGCAGTACTTC. Protein: CASSLSTGANYEQYF.

The CDR3: CASSPTSLSGYGYTF. CDR3 nucleotide sequence: TGTGCCAGCAGTCCAACCAGCCTGTCAGGGTATGGCTACACCTTC. This chain links TRBV28 with TRBJ1-2, with D perhaps matching TRBD1 (5 bases). Germline V CDR1 and CDR2: MDHEN, SYDVKM. Trimming removed 5 bases from V and 5 bases from J, with 18 bases in between. This CDR3 is built from 15 residues.

The V and J genes are TRBV29-1 and TRBJ1-4; D is unclear. V lost 7 bases, J lost 4 bases, and 4 bases lay in between. The CDR3 contains 10 residues. Germline assignment: CDR1 SQVTM and CDR2 ANQGSEA. The CDR3 DNA is TGCAGCGCAATTAATGAAAAACTGTTTTTT. It codes for CSAINEKLFF.

The V gene is TRBV27, the J gene TRBJ2-1; TRBD1 or TRBD2 may be the D gene (5 bases each). Germline-derived CDR1 and CDR2 are MNHEY and SMNVEV (reference sequence). There are 17 residues in the CDR3. V was pared by 0 bases and J by 7 bases, with 19 bases between. The CDR3 loop reads CASSLSWVRGARNEQFF. CDR3 nucleotide sequence: TGTGCCAGCAGTTTATCGTGGGTGAGGGGCGCAAGAAATGAGCAGTTCTTC.

The genes are TRBV28 and TRBJ2-7; D remains ambiguous. This CDR3 spans 17 amino acids. Deletions cut 6 bases from V and 0 bases from J, with 21 bases between. Germline CDR1 reads MDHEN; CDR2 reads SYDVKM. The CDR3: CASRKKASDLNSYEQYF. CDR3 nucleotides: TGTGCCAGCAGGAAAAAGGCTTCCGATCTTAACTCCTACGAGCAGTACTTC. The complete variable domain, with remaining parts taken from reference TRBV28 and TRBJ2-7, reads DVKVTQSSRYLVKRTGEKVFLECVQDMDHENMFWYRQDPGLGLRLIYFSYDVKMKEKGDIPEGYSVSREKKERFSLILESASTNQTSMYLCASRKKASDLNSYEQYFGPGTRLTVT.

The V and J genes are TRBV5-1 and TRBJ2-3; D gene ambiguous. The V gene lost 1 base and the J gene lost 1 base, with 7 bases spanning the gap. There are 14 residues in the CDR3. Germline CDR1 reads SGHRS; CDR2 reads YFSETQ. Written as DNA, the CDR3 is TGCGCCAGCAGCTTGTCCTCGGGCACAGATACGCAGTATTTT. Its translation: CASSLSSGTDTQYF.

This clone was recorded once. V usage is TRBV7-8 and J usage is TRBJ1-4; 7 bases are shared with TRBD1. CDR3 size: 14 residues. The trim removed 4 bases at V and 2 bases at J, leaving 1 base unmatched. Germline loops: CDR1 SGHVS, CDR2 FQNEAQ. CDR3 DNA: TGTGCCAGCAGCTCACAGGGGACTAATGAAAAACTGTTTTTT. It translates to CASSSQGTNEKLFF.

This chain links TRBV19 with TRBJ2-1; 10 bases are shared with TRBD2. This CDR3 is built from 16 residues. V dropped 3 bases and J dropped 4; count of bases not matched to a gene: 6. Germline values: CDR1 LNHDA, CDR2 SQIVND (reference sequence). CDR3 in amino acids: CASSILRTSGYNEQFF. In nucleotides, the CDR3 is TGTGCCAGTAGTATTCTAAGGACTAGCGGTTACAATGAGCAGTTCTTC.

V is TRBV7-2 and J is TRBJ1-2; D is perhaps TRBD1 (6 bases). Between the trimmed V and J ends, which lost 4 bases and 14 bases, there was a span of 29 bases. CDR3 size: 16 residues. Looked up from germline, CDR1 is SGHTA and CDR2 is FQGNSA. In nucleotides, the CDR3 is TGTGCCAGCAGCTCCGGCCCTTTCACAGGGTCCTACAGCACAACCTTC. Translated, it gives CASSSGPFTGSYSTTF.

This clone was seen once. The chain carries TRBV5-6 and TRBJ1-2, with D maybe TRBD1 (6 bases). The germline V gene has CDR1 SGHDT and CDR2 YYEEEE. Between the trimmed V and J ends, which lost 0 bases and 5 bases, there was a span of 11 bases. CDR3 length equals 14 residues. The CDR3 sequence is CASSLVGGKYGYTF. The DNA of the CDR3 is TGTGCCAGCAGCTTGGTAGGGGGAAAGTATGGCTACACCTTC.

In nucleotides, the CDR3 is TGCGCCAGCAGCCAAGATGGGCGGGTCGGCCAGGGAGAGACCCAGTACTTC. This gives the protein CASSQDGRVGQGETQYF. The V and J genes are TRBV4-3 and TRBJ2-5; the D call may be TRBD1 or TRBD2 (5 bases each). Germline CDR1 is LGHNA and CDR2 is YSLEER. The CDR3 extends over 17 amino acids. The V end was cut by 0 bases, the J end by 4 bases, with 18 bases between.

This clone showed up just a few times. The rearrangement uses TRBV6-2 or TRBV6-3 and TRBJ2-3; 8 nucleotides line up with TRBD1. Germline assignment: CDR1 MNHEY and CDR2 SVGEGT. This CDR3 is 15 amino acids long. Germline trimming cut 2 bases from V and 1 base from J; bases unmatched to any gene: 2. CDR3 sequence: CASSYGTGGTDTQYF. CDR3 bases: TGTGCCAGCAGTTACGGGACAGGAGGCACAGATACGCAGTATTTT.

The V and J genes are TRBV9 and TRBJ1-2; the D is unclear. The germline V gene encodes CDR1 SGDLS and CDR2 YYNGEE. V was cut by 3 bases and J by 4 bases, with 16 bases left in between. This CDR3 has 15 amino acids. CDR3 nucleotide sequence: TGTGCCAGCAGCGGACTCCACTCGAGCCTCTATGGCTACACCTTC. Translating it yields CASSGLHSSLYGYTF.

This rearrangement joins TRBV27 to TRBJ1-5; D unclear. Trimming took 2 bases from V and 0 from J, leaving 8 bases between them. Looked up from germline, CDR1 is MNHEY and CDR2 is SMNVEV (reference sequence). The CDR3 contains 15 residues. Here the CDR3 reads CASSLQAHSNQPQHF. The CDR3 DNA sequence: TGTGCCAGCAGTTTACAGGCACATAGCAATCAGCCCCAGCATTTT.

This sequence joins TRBV24-1 and TRBJ2-3; 7 bases fit TRBD2. This CDR3 is built from 15 residues. Germline assignment: CDR1 KGHDR and CDR2 SFDVKD. J gave up 0 bases and V 4 bases, and 3 bases lay outside the gene matches. The CDR3 DNA reads as TGTGCCACCAGTGAAACTAGCGAGAGCACAGATACGCAGTATTTT. This sequence encodes CATSETSESTDTQYF.

The V and J genes are TRBV2 and TRBJ1-3; D is unclear. CDR1 and CDR2 (germline): SNHLY, FYNNEI. V lost 3 bases, J lost 3 bases, and 12 bases lay in between. The CDR3 extends over 15 amino acids. CDR3 DNA: TGTGCCAGCAGTGACACTTGGGGTAATGGAAACACCATATATTTT. It yields the protein CASSDTWGNGNTIYF.

The chain joins TRBV5-6 to TRBJ2-6; 7 bases agree with TRBD2. Trimming took 0 bases from V and 0 from J; bases not matched to a gene: 6. There are 18 residues in the CDR3. Germline values: CDR1 SGHDT, CDR2 YYEEEE. DNA of the CDR3: TGTGCCAGCAGCTTGGTGGGAGGGGCCAGCTCTGGGGCCAACGTCCTGACTTTC. As protein: CASSLVGGASSGANVLTF.

The chain has TRBV4-2 and TRBJ1-2; no reliable D call. V dropped 1 base and J dropped 4 bases, with 13 bases sitting between them. This CDR3 region has 15 residues. CDR1 and CDR2 from the germline V gene are LGHNA and YNFKEQ. CDR3 nucleotide sequence: TGTGCCAGCAGCCAAGTAAGAGTCAGTGGCTATGGCTACACCTTC. Amino acids: CASSQVRVSGYGYTF.

This chain joins TRBV7-2 and TRBJ1-3; D is perhaps TRBD1 (6 bases). The CDR3 length is 16 residues. Germline CDR1 SGHTA, CDR2 FQGNSA. V shed 4 bases and J shed 2 bases, with 15 bases lying between them. The CDR3 here is CASSSQYRATGNTIYF. The CDR3 DNA reads as TGTGCCAGCAGCTCCCAATACAGGGCGACTGGAAACACCATATATTTT.

The table lists this clone with a count of one. The chain couples TRBV3-1 (or the pseudogene TRBV3-2) to TRBJ2-7, with 7 bases identical to TRBD1. CDR1 is LGHDT and CDR2 is YNNKEL in the germline V gene (reference sequence). The CDR3 has 13 residues. V dropped 4 bases and J dropped 4; count of bases not matched to a gene: 4. CDR3 protein: CASSRDSRYEQYF. CDR3 DNA sequence: TGTGCCAGCAGCCGGGACAGCCGTTACGAGCAGTACTTC.

The DNA of the CDR3 is TGTGCCAGCAGCGTGGGGACAGCGAACACTGAAGCTTTCTTT. It codes for CASSVGTANTEAFF. The J gene is TRBJ1-1, the V gene TRBV9; 7 nucleotides match TRBD1. Germline CDR1 SGDLS, CDR2 YYNGEE. J lost 1 base, V lost 2 bases, and 2 bases had no gene match. This CDR3 has 14 amino acids.

This clone was picked up a small number of times. This chain joins TRBV7-2 and TRBJ2-7, with TRBD1 matching 8 bases. J lost 2 bases, V lost 5 bases, and 8 bases had no gene match. Germline V gene sequence: CDR1 SGHTA, CDR2 FQGNSA. The CDR3 spans 15 residues. The chain's CDR3 is CASSQTGQVPYEQYF. CDR3 sequence (DNA): TGTGCCAGCAGCCAGACGGGACAGGTACCCTACGAGCAGTACTTC.

V is TRBV2 and J is TRBJ1-4; D is uncertain. Germline-derived CDR1 and CDR2 are SNHLY and FYNNEI. V was pared by 4 bases and J by 0 bases, with 12 bases between. This CDR3 comprises 16 residues. The CDR3 here is CASSVLRGSTNEKLFF. CDR3 DNA sequence: TGTGCCAGCAGTGTGCTTCGGGGATCAACTAATGAAAAACTGTTTTTT. Variable domain in full (rest from reference TRBV2 and TRBJ1-4): EPEVTQTPSHQVTQMGQEVILRCVPISNHLYFYWYRQILGQKVEFLVSFYNNEISEKSEIFDDQFSVERPDGSNFTLKIRSTKLEDSAMYFCASSVLRGSTNEKLFFGSGTQLSVL.

The chain couples TRBV9 to TRBJ2-6; D ambiguous. The V gene lost 3 bases and the J gene lost 2 bases, with 21 bases spanning the gap. Germline V gene sequence: CDR1 SGDLS, CDR2 YYNGEE. The CDR3 contains 19 residues. CDR3 loop: CASSAGSTLSRTGANVLTF. The CDR3 DNA sequence: TGTGCCAGCAGCGCAGGCTCGACACTTTCTAGGACTGGGGCCAACGTCCTGACTTTC. Supplemented by reference TRBV9 and TRBJ2-6, the full variable domain reads DSGVTQTPKHLITATGQRVTLRCSPRSGDLSVYWYQQSLDQGLQFLIQYYNGEERAKGNILERFSAQQFPDLHSELNLSSLELGDSALYFCASSAGSTLSRTGANVLTFGAGSRLTVL.

V is TRBV7-2 and J is TRBJ1-2, with a tentative D call TRBD1 (5 bases). Looked up from germline, CDR1 is SGHTA and CDR2 is FQGNSA. The CDR3 has 13 residues. The ends were cut back, 3 bases at V and 10 bases at J, with 15 bases in the middle. The CDR3 region is CASSFGGTADYTF. CDR3 nucleotides: TGTGCCAGCAGCTTCGGGGGGACCGCTGACTACACCTTC. Supplemented by reference TRBV7-2 and TRBJ1-2, the full variable domain reads GAGVSQSPSNKVTEKGKDVELRCDPISGHTALYWYRQSLGQGLEFLIYFQGNSAPDKSGLPSDRFSAERTGGSVSTLTIQRTQQEDSAVYLCASSFGGTADYTFGSGTRLTVV.

The V call is TRBV18, the J call TRBJ2-7; TRBD2 matches at 9 bases. V lost 0 bases, J lost 5 bases, and 8 bases stayed unmatched. CDR1 KGHSH and CDR2 LQKENI come from the germline V gene. This CDR3 comprises 16 residues. The CDR3 sequence: CASSPPGLAGTHEQYF. The CDR3 DNA sequence: TGTGCCAGCTCACCACCGGGGCTAGCGGGAACCCACGAGCAGTACTTC.